This T cell receptor (beta chain) is from a study of blood T cell repertoires in COVID-19. As originally analysed: The authors estimated nucleated cell counts from reference gene primer amplification. Profiling relied on immunoSEQ multiplex PCR, and the TCRdb table lists in-frame clones only, not all of them. D and trimming come from the DNA, and the V and J calls and clone size come from that table. The table includes a few hundred thousand clones, under 90% detected once. The CDR3 has 14 residues. The germline V and J ends were trimmed by 6 bases and 7 bases, with 17 bases remaining between them. The participants were between roughly 18 and 89 years old and came from under 25 US areas.

Input material: PBMCs or T cells enriched from blood (not recorded which). The source of this sequence is a woman aged 60 to 75 who had recovered from COVID-19. The chain joins TRBV23-1 to TRBJ2-3; possibly TRBD1 for D (5 bases). TRBV23-1 counts as an open reading frame of uncertain function. CDR3 protein: CASSEVNRTNTQYF. The CDR3 bases are TGCGCCAGCAGCGAGGTCAACAGGACGAATACGCAGTATTTT.